These 18 T cell receptor beta chains share one sample of origin, sequenced in a study of blood T cell repertoires in COVID-19. TCRdb's copy holds only in-frame clones and misses some; the assay was immunoSEQ multiplex PCR. The repertoire holds roughly 170,000 clones, around nine tenths seen once, with 2.5% to 3.5% in the top ten. The sequenced sample was peripheral blood. These receptors came from a man aged 35 to 55 with active or convalescent COVID-19.

The V gene is TRBV4-1, the J gene TRBJ2-7; 7 nucleotides match TRBD1. The germline V gene has CDR1 MGHRA and CDR2 YSYEKL. Trimming removed 1 base from V and 2 bases from J; junction bases left unmatched: 8. This CDR3 is 16 amino acids long. CDR3 amino acids: CASSQAVSTGPYEQYF. The CDR3 DNA sequence: TGCGCCAGCAGCCAAGCCGTGTCGACAGGGCCCTACGAGCAGTACTTC.

The rearrangement links TRBV30 to TRBJ2-3; 10 bases fit TRBD2. The J segment lost 4 bases and the V segment lost 2 bases, leaving 6 bases of the junction unmatched. This CDR3 is built from 15 residues. Per germline, CDR1 GTSNPN and CDR2 SVGIG (reference sequence). The CDR3 bases are TGTGCCTGGAGTCGAGGACTAGCGGAGGCAGATACGCAGTATTTT. Protein sequence: CAWSRGLAEADTQYF. The full variable domain, completed using reference TRBV30 and TRBJ2-3, is SQTIHQWPATLVQPVGSPLSLECTVEGTSNPNLYWYRQAAGRGLQLLFYSVGIGQISSEVPQNLSASRPQDRQFILSSKKLLLSDSGFYLCAWSRGLAEADTQYFGPGTRLTVL.

The rearrangement joins TRBV18 to TRBJ1-2; D gene unclear. The V end was cut by 3 bases, the J end by 3 bases, with 8 bases between. In germline, CDR1 is KGHSH, CDR2 LQKENI. This CDR3 has 13 residues. CDR3 protein: CASSPSRDYGYTF. The CDR3 DNA reads as TGTGCCAGCTCACCTTCCCGGGACTATGGCTACACCTTC. Together with reference TRBV18 and TRBJ1-2, the CDR3 gives the full variable domain: NAGVMQNPRHLVRRRGQEARLRCSPMKGHSHVYWYRQLPEEGLKFMVYLQKENIIDESGMPKERFSAEFPKEGPSILRIQQVVRGDSAAYFCASSPSRDYGYTFGSGTRLTVV.

The rearrangement joins TRBV7-9 to TRBJ1-6; D unresolved. This CDR3 region has 14 residues. CDR1 is SEHNR and CDR2 is FQNEAQ in the germline V gene (reference sequence). With 2 bases removed from V and 4 bases from J, the gap between germline ends came to 6 bases. CDR3 residues: CASSLRAYNSPLHF. As DNA, the CDR3 is TGTGCCAGCAGCTTAAGAGCATATAATTCACCCCTCCACTTT. Supplemented by reference TRBV7-9 and TRBJ1-6, the full variable domain reads DTGVSQNPRHKITKRGQNVTFRCDPISEHNRLYWYRQTLGQGPEFLTYFQNEAQLEKSRLLSDRFSAERPKGSFSTLEIQRTEQGDSAMYLCASSLRAYNSPLHFGNGTRLTVT.

The V call is TRBV9, the J call TRBJ1-3; no clear D gene. Germline CDR1 and CDR2: SGDLS and YYNGEE. Trimming left V 4 bases short and J 2 bases short, with 16 bases between. There are 16 residues in the CDR3. The CDR3 nucleotides read TGTGCCAGCAGCCCCGCTTTACTGTACCCTGGAAACACCATATATTTT. Its protein is CASSPALLYPGNTIYF.

This clone was detected once. The gene calls are TRBV29-1 and TRBJ1-4; TRBD1 matches at 9 bases. After removal of 4 bases from V and 0 bases from J, the junction contained 6 bases not matched to a gene. The CDR3 is 16 amino acids. Per germline, CDR1 SQVTM and CDR2 ANQGSEA. CDR3 bases: TGCAGCGTTGGGGGGGACAGGGTTGCAACTAATGAAAAACTGTTTTTT. It is translated as CSVGGDRVATNEKLFF.

The chain recombines TRBV7-9 with TRBJ1-1; 7 nucleotides agree with TRBD1. CDR1 SEHNR and CDR2 FQNEAQ come from the germline V gene (reference sequence). This CDR3 has 14 residues. Unmatched junction bases numbered 5, after V lost 3 bases and J lost 4 bases. The CDR3 is CASSFDRASTEAFF. CDR3 DNA: TGTGCCAGCAGCTTCGACAGGGCGAGCACTGAAGCTTTCTTT.

V gene TRBV7-2 combines with J gene TRBJ2-2, with D hard to call. Germline CDR1 reads SGHTA; CDR2 reads FQGNSA. V was trimmed by 3 bases and J by 4 bases, leaving 3 bases between them. The CDR3 is made up of 12 amino acids. The CDR3 DNA sequence: TGTGCCAGCAGCTTCTTCACCGGGGAGCTGTTTTTT. Amino acids: CASSFFTGELFF.

V and J are TRBV6-2 or TRBV6-3 and TRBJ2-3; D is unresolved. The CDR3 covers 14 residues. CDR1 and CDR2 from the germline V gene are MNHEY and SVGEGT. Trimming pared 2 bases from V and 2 bases from J, leaving 8 bases between. The CDR3 DNA reads as TGTGCCAGCAGTTACATCCAGGACACAGATACGCAGTATTTT. It translates to CASSYIQDTDTQYF.

This clone was detected once. The chain recombines TRBV5-1 with TRBJ2-1; 9 positions match TRBD1. V lost 8 bases and J lost 7; bases outside the gene matches: 10. Germline V gene sequence: CDR1 SGHRS, CDR2 YFSETQ. CDR3 length: 14 amino acids. CDR3 in amino acids: CASSGTGTMNEQFF. CDR3 sequence (DNA): TGCGCCAGTTCCGGGACAGGGACGATGAATGAGCAGTTCTTC.

The chain joins TRBV28 to TRBJ1-4, with D maybe TRBD1 (5 bases). Germline V gene lookup returns CDR1 MDHEN and CDR2 SYDVKM. The CDR3 runs to 11 residues. The germline V and J ends were trimmed by 8 bases and 8 bases, with 9 bases remaining between them. The CDR3 bases are TGTGCCAGCCAGGGAGGGGAAAAACTGTTTTTT. This translates into CASQGGEKLFF.

The V and J genes are TRBV29-1 and TRBJ2-7; a possible D gene is TRBD1 (6 bases). Germline V CDR1 and CDR2: SQVTM, ANQGSEA. V lost 4 bases to trimming and J lost 3 bases, with 7 bases between them. This CDR3 spans 11 amino acids. The CDR3 is CSVGTDYEQYF. CDR3 nucleotide sequence: TGCAGCGTTGGGACAGACTACGAGCAGTACTTC.

This chain connects TRBV12-5 to TRBJ2-2, with TRBD1 matching 9 bases. The CDR3 is 17 amino acids. Germline CDR1 LGHNT, CDR2 FRNRAP. Losses at the gene ends were 5 bases for V and 0 bases for J; bases not matched to a gene: 7. The CDR3 DNA follows: TGTGCTAGTGGTGTGGGGACAGGGACGACGAACACCGGGGAGCTGTTTTTT. Protein sequence: CASGVGTGTTNTGELFF.

The chain links TRBV19 to TRBJ2-1, with TRBD2 identical over 7 bases. The CDR3 length is 16 residues. V was clipped by 4 bases and J by 8 bases; unmatched bases: 14. The V gene's germline CDR1 is LNHDA and CDR2 SQIVND (reference sequence). This CDR3 reads CASSTEPGLSWDEQFF. For the CDR3, the DNA is TGTGCCAGTAGTACGGAACCGGGACTAAGCTGGGATGAGCAGTTCTTC.

The genes are TRBV28 and TRBJ1-3, with D maybe TRBD1 (5 bases). Germline values: CDR1 MDHEN, CDR2 SYDVKM. This CDR3 region has 15 residues. Deletions cut 4 bases from V and 3 bases from J, with 13 bases between. CDR3 residues: CASSWGGTGGNTIYF. In nucleotides, the CDR3 is TGTGCCAGCAGTTGGGGGGGGACTGGTGGAAACACCATATATTTT.

This clone was recorded once. This sequence joins TRBV2 and TRBJ1-5; D possibly corresponds to TRBD1 (5 bases). Trimming shortened V by 6 bases and J by 6 bases, and 15 bases separated the two germline ends. Germline V lookup: CDR1 SNHLY, CDR2 FYNNEI. This CDR3 has 14 amino acids. The CDR3 loop is CASRGAQGSQPQHF. In DNA form, the CDR3 reads TGTGCCAGCAGAGGGGCCCAGGGCAGTCAGCCCCAGCATTTT.

The rearrangement uses TRBV10-3 and TRBJ2-5; D perhaps matches TRBD2 (6 bases). Germline V lookup: CDR1 ENHRY, CDR2 SYGVKD. This CDR3 spans 13 amino acids. The V and J ends lost 6 bases and 3 bases respectively, with 11 bases between them. CDR3 loop: CAISPTREETQYF. The CDR3 region has the DNA TGTGCCATCAGCCCGACTAGGGAAGAGACCCAGTACTTC.

V usage is TRBV19 and J usage is TRBJ2-1, with TRBD2 matching 7 bases. This CDR3 comprises 14 residues. V lost 9 bases to trimming and J lost 5 bases; unmatched junction nucleotides: 10. CDR1 LNHDA and CDR2 SQIVND come from the germline V gene (reference sequence). The CDR3 here is CASCPASGHNEQFF. The CDR3 DNA is TGTGCCAGCTGCCCTGCTAGCGGACACAATGAGCAGTTCTTC. The variable domain in full, with the rest retrieved from reference TRBV19 and TRBJ2-1, is DGGITQSPKYLFRKEGQNVTLSCEQNLNHDAMYWYRQDPGQGLRLIYYSQIVNDFQKGDIAEGYSVSREKKESFPLTVTSAQKNPTAFYLCASCPASGHNEQFFGPGTRLTVL.